This TCR beta chain was captured in a study of T cell changes during pregnancy in multiple sclerosis. Clones were read by immunoSEQ multiplex PCR, and TCRdb kept only the in-frame ones, dropping some. The sample carries approximately 11,000 clones, 90% to 95% recorded once. Germline CDR1 reads SGHRS; CDR2 reads YFSETQ. V was shortened by 4 bases and J by 0 bases, with 15 bases between the two germline ends. The CDR3 sequence is 16 residues long. V and J are TRBV5-1 and TRBJ2-3; the D gene is possibly TRBD2 (5 bases). The TCR comes from a female donor with multiple sclerosis, enrolled in a pregnancy study. Sequenced here: CD4+ T cells from peripheral blood mononuclear cells, sampled before pregnancy. CDR3 sequence (DNA): TGCGCCAGCAGCAAGTTCGGCGGACTGAGCACAGATACGCAGTATTTT. Its translation is CASSKFGGLSTDTQYF.